This T cell receptor (beta chain) was obtained from a study of control samples from healthy donors and cancer patients. The assay was immunoSEQ multiplex PCR, and TCRdb's table has in-frame clones only and misses some. The table includes 35,000 to 50,000 clones, over 65% detected once. The CDR3 loop spans 14 amino acids. Looked up from germline, CDR1 is KGHSH and CDR2 is LQKENI. The V end was cut by 2 bases, the J end by 4 bases, with 11 bases between. Sequencing used blood. The chain combines TRBV18 with TRBJ2-5; D gene unclear. The sequence derives from a man in his sixties in good health. The CDR3: CASSPREGRETQYF. CDR3 coding DNA: TGTGCCAGCTCACCAAGGGAAGGACGAGAGACCCAGTACTTC.